The clone carrying this TCR beta chain was seen a handful of times. The CDR3 is 17 amino acids. Germline CDR1 is MNHEY and CDR2 is SMNVEV (reference sequence). With 2 bases removed from V and 2 bases from J, the gap between germline ends came to 17 bases. The data derive from a study of blood T cells in healthy people across ages. Sample-barcoded 5' priming and a J-beta primer mix drove a second PCR of 7 to 11 cycles. TCRdb re-called the 5' RACE reads through MiXCR, storing one row per CDR3 protein. The sample has about 1,400,000 distinct CDR3 sequences; about 40% are singletons. This receptor was obtained from a woman aged 18-29 years in good health. The specimen sequenced was blood. V usage is TRBV27 and J usage is TRBJ2-3, with a weak D call TRBD2 (5 bases). The CDR3 loop is CASSLKALRRITDTQYF. CDR3 DNA sequence: TGTGCCAGCAGTTTAAAGGCCCTGCGGAGGATCACAGATACGCAGTATTTT.